The next 22 T cell receptor beta chains were all read from a single sample in a study of blood T cell repertoires in COVID-19. Using immunoSEQ multiplex PCR, the repertoire was profiled, and TCRdb retains in-frame clones only, with some absent. Found here are hundreds of thousands of clones, approximately 90% of them singletons; the top ten hold 1.2%. The sequenced sample was PBMCs or T cells enriched from blood (not recorded which). These receptors were obtained from a young man who had recovered from COVID-19.

The V and J genes are TRBV23-1 and TRBJ2-1; D is unresolved. TRBV23-1 qualifies as an ORF whose function is uncertain. Trimming left V 3 bases short and J 3 bases short, with 15 bases between. The CDR3 loop spans 16 amino acids. CDR3 region: CASSQLGSLIYNEQFF. For the CDR3, the DNA is TGCGCCAGCAGTCAGCTAGGAAGCTTAATCTACAATGAGCAGTTCTTC.

This chain links TRBV18 with TRBJ2-5, with 7 bases matching TRBD1. Germline V lookup: CDR1 KGHSH, CDR2 LQKENI. This CDR3 comprises 14 residues. The V and J ends lost 2 bases and 4 bases, in that order; junction bases with no gene match: 4. The CDR3 nucleotides read TGTGCCAGCTCACCAGTGAAGGGGGCAGAGACCCAGTACTTC. It translates to CASSPVKGAETQYF. The full variable domain, in which reference TRBV18 and TRBJ2-5 provide the parts outside the CDR3, is NAGVMQNPRHLVRRRGQEARLRCSPMKGHSHVYWYRQLPEEGLKFMVYLQKENIIDESGMPKERFSAEFPKEGPSILRIQQVVRGDSAAYFCASSPVKGAETQYFGPGTRLLVL.

The rearrangement uses TRBV28 and TRBJ2-7; 9 bases agree with TRBD1. The germline V gene encodes CDR1 MDHEN and CDR2 SYDVKM. J was trimmed by 0 bases and V by 6 bases; bases with no gene match: 6. The CDR3 covers 15 residues. The CDR3 reads CASRLTGGASYEQYF. The CDR3 nucleotides are TGTGCCAGCAGACTAACAGGGGGCGCCTCCTACGAGCAGTACTTC.

This clone was recorded only once. This rearrangement joins TRBV7-9 to TRBJ1-6; a weak D match, TRBD1 (5 bases). Germline V lookup: CDR1 SEHNR, CDR2 FQNEAQ (reference sequence). The CDR3 totals 14 residues. V was cut by 5 bases and J by 8 bases, with 13 bases left in between. In DNA, the CDR3 is TGTGCCAGCAGCCCCGGGACTATGGATTCACCCCTCCACTTT. This encodes CASSPGTMDSPLHF.

This chain links TRBV4-2 with TRBJ2-2; 9 bases are a match to TRBD1. Unmatched junction bases numbered 4, after V lost 3 bases and J lost 5 bases. Germline lookup yields CDR1 LGHNA and CDR2 YNFKEQ. The CDR3 contains 15 residues. CDR3 DNA sequence: TGTGCCAGCAGCCAGACAGGGGGGGGAACCGGGGAGCTGTTTTTT. Translation gives CASSQTGGGTGELFF.

For the CDR3, the DNA is TGTGCCAGCAGCCAAGATTTTAGTAGCGGGGGGGAATACGAGCAGTACTTC. This translates into CASSQDFSSGGEYEQYF. The chain couples TRBV3-1 (or the pseudogene TRBV3-2) to TRBJ2-7, with 11 bases lining up with TRBD2. The J segment lost 4 bases and the V segment lost 0 bases, leaving 8 bases of the junction unmatched. The CDR3 runs 17 residues. Germline assignment: CDR1 LGHDT and CDR2 YNNKEL (reference sequence).

This chain connects TRBV9 to TRBJ1-5; tentative D call: TRBD1 (6 bases). The CDR3 runs 13 residues. The V and J ends lost 4 bases and 3 bases respectively, with 8 bases between them. Germline CDR1 and CDR2: SGDLS and YYNGEE. CDR3 DNA: TGTGCCAGCAGCCGGGACAACAATCAGCCCCAGCATTTT. Its protein is CASSRDNNQPQHF.

The V and J genes are TRBV9 and TRBJ1-5; D gene unclear. Germline V gives CDR1 SGDLS, CDR2 YYNGEE. V lost 3 bases and J lost 1, with 17 bases in between. The CDR3 consists of 17 residues. As DNA, the CDR3 is TGTGCCAGCAGCGAGCCCCCCGGGGAAGGAAGCAATCAGCCCCAGCATTTT. It yields the protein CASSEPPGEGSNQPQHF.

DNA for the CDR3: TGTGCCAGCAGTAGGGAGGGGACTTATAATTCACCCCTCCACTTT. This translates into CASSREGTYNSPLHF. This rearrangement joins TRBV5-5 to TRBJ1-6; D possibly corresponds to TRBD1 (5 bases). V lost 5 bases to trimming and J lost 4 bases, with 13 bases between them. Germline loops: CDR1 SGHKS, CDR2 YYEKEE (reference sequence). CDR3 length: 15 amino acids.

This clone was counted between two and nine times. V and J are TRBV12-3 or TRBV12-4 and TRBJ1-2; no definite D call. Trimming stripped 10 bases from V and 8 bases from J, with 20 bases between. The CDR3 consists of 13 residues. The CDR3 protein is CATSIGSVYGYTF. The CDR3 DNA reads TGTGCCACCTCGATCGGGTCTGTCTACGGCTACACCTTC.

The gene calls are TRBV2 and TRBJ1-2, with 7 positions matching TRBD1. This CDR3 region has 14 residues. The J segment lost 5 bases and the V segment lost 4 bases, leaving 7 bases of the junction unmatched. Per germline, CDR1 SNHLY and CDR2 FYNNEI. Here the CDR3 reads CASSGQGGGYGYTF. CDR3 nucleotide sequence: TGTGCCAGCAGTGGACAGGGAGGAGGGTATGGCTACACCTTC.

This clone came up a few times. The chain joins TRBV15 to TRBJ2-5; 7 positions match TRBD2. The CDR3 is made up of 14 amino acids. V was pared by 2 bases and J by 5 bases, with 5 bases of the junction left unmatched. Germline assignment: CDR1 LNHNV and CDR2 YYDKDF (reference sequence). CDR3 nucleotides: TGTGCCACCAGCAGACTAGCGGAGAGGGAGACCCAGTACTTC. It specifies CATSRLAERETQYF. The full variable domain, rest sourced from reference TRBV15 and TRBJ2-5, is DAMVIQNPRYQVTQFGKPVTLSCSQTLNHNVMYWYQQKSSQAPKLLFHYYDKDFNNEADTPDNFQSRRPNTSFCFLDIRSPGLGDTAMYLCATSRLAERETQYFGPGTRLLVL.

The chain joins TRBV7-9 to TRBJ1-4, with D hard to call. Trimming shortened V by 1 base and J by 5 bases, and 11 bases separated the two germline ends. CDR3 length: 15 residues. Per the germline V gene, CDR1 is SEHNR and CDR2 is FQNEAQ (reference sequence). CDR3: CASSLGRQPNEKLFF. CDR3 DNA sequence: TGTGCCAGCAGCTTAGGGCGGCAGCCAAATGAAAAACTGTTTTTT.

The chain has TRBV11-2 and TRBJ1-1; 8 bases are shared with TRBD1. The CDR3 has 14 amino acids. Germline lookup yields CDR1 SGHAT and CDR2 FQNNGV. The J segment lost 1 base and the V segment lost 5 bases, leaving 3 bases of the junction unmatched. In DNA, the CDR3 is TGTGCCAGCAGCAAGGGACAGGCGAACACTGAAGCTTTCTTT. It translates to CASSKGQANTEAFF.

V gene TRBV4-1 combines with J gene TRBJ1-2; possible D gene TRBD1, 6 bases. Trimming removed 1 base at V and 7 bases at J, with 10 bases between. CDR3 length: 13 residues. The V gene's germline CDR1 is MGHRA and CDR2 YSYEKL. CDR3 nucleotides: TGCGCCAGCAGCCAAGCAGGGGAGTCTGGCTACACCTTC. Translating gives CASSQAGESGYTF.

The chain carries TRBV29-1 and TRBJ2-3, with 7 positions matching TRBD1. CDR3 length equals 16 residues. Germline lookup yields CDR1 SQVTM and CDR2 ANQGSEA. V shed 3 bases, J shed 0 bases, and the junction held 9 bases outside the gene matches. The CDR3 sequence is CSVDRGKLTSTDTQYF. The CDR3 DNA follows: TGCAGCGTTGACAGGGGGAAGCTAACTAGCACAGATACGCAGTATTTT.

This sequence joins TRBV7-9 and TRBJ2-7; perhaps TRBD2 as D (6 bases). This CDR3 region has 13 residues. Between the trimmed V and J ends, which lost 5 bases and 4 bases, there was a span of 12 bases. Germline CDR1 reads SEHNR; CDR2 reads FQNEAQ (reference sequence). The DNA for the CDR3 is TGTGCCAGCAGCCAGACTAGAGGTTACGAGCAGTACTTC. Encoded protein: CASSQTRGYEQYF.

V is TRBV9 and J is TRBJ2-7, with D tentatively TRBD1 (6 bases). Germline-derived CDR1 and CDR2 are SGDLS and YYNGEE. The CDR3 has 17 amino acids. The V and J ends lost 2 bases and 3 bases respectively, with 21 bases between them. In DNA, the CDR3 is TGTGCCAGCAGCGTTTCAATCAGGGGTGGCGGAGACTACGAGCAGTACTTC. Residues: CASSVSIRGGGDYEQYF.

The J gene is TRBJ1-4, the V gene TRBV9, with TRBD1 as a possible D gene (6 bases). The germline V gene has CDR1 SGDLS and CDR2 YYNGEE. The V end lost 3 bases, the J end lost 8 bases, and 14 bases lay between the germline ends. The CDR3 consists of 14 residues. CDR3 sequence reads: CASSDPRTEEKLFF. The CDR3 region has the DNA TGTGCCAGCAGCGACCCCCGGACAGAAGAAAAACTGTTTTTT. The entire variable domain, with the rest obtained from reference TRBV9 and TRBJ1-4, is as follows: DSGVTQTPKHLITATGQRVTLRCSPRSGDLSVYWYQQSLDQGLQFLIQYYNGEERAKGNILERFSAQQFPDLHSELNLSSLELGDSALYFCASSDPRTEEKLFFGSGTQLSVL.

The chain is built from TRBV7-9 and TRBJ1-2; D gene uncertain. Germline loops: CDR1 SEHNR, CDR2 FQNEAQ (reference sequence). Trimming shortened V by 1 base and J by 8 bases, and 8 bases separated the two germline ends. The CDR3 totals 12 residues. The CDR3 coding sequence is TGTGCCAGCAGCTTAGGGAGTGAAGGCTACACCTTC. This translates into CASSLGSEGYTF.

V usage is TRBV7-9 and J usage is TRBJ1-6; D gene ambiguous. Germline CDR1 reads SEHNR; CDR2 reads FQNEAQ (reference sequence). V lost 1 base to trimming and J lost 0 bases, with 4 bases between them. The CDR3 has 15 residues. The CDR3 bases are TGTGCCAGCAGCTTAGGAGTCTCCTATAATTCACCCCTCCACTTT. Its translation is CASSLGVSYNSPLHF.

J is TRBJ2-5 and V is TRBV11-2, with D unclear. V was clipped by 0 bases and J by 6 bases, with 5 bases between them. Germline CDR1 is SGHAT and CDR2 is FQNNGV. The CDR3 runs 12 residues. The CDR3 DNA follows: TGTGCCAGCAGCTTAGATGCGAAGACCCAGTACTTC. It codes for CASSLDAKTQYF.